Included here is one T cell receptor beta chain sequence, with context. What this receptor recognizes is not known. No base quality information exists; no much larger clone differs at one position. This record comes from a study of cytotoxic CD8 clonotypes in ibrutinib-treated CLL (dated by TCRdb to 2020 to 2022). Notes on the research overall: The cohort had some eleven relapsed/refractory and approximately 15 treatment-naive patients; about 17 were IGHV unmutated. Partial responses were observed in roughly 24 patients and complete responses in 2; after a median follow-up of around 68 months, remission was maintained in about 15 patients and progression was observed in approximately twelve. Response samples were obtained after a median of around 11 months of treatment, with a range of about 6 to 36 months. On average, each sample had roughly 260,000 productive templates and almost 95,000 productive rearrangements. Of the approximately 87 participants in the trial, approximately 26 had longitudinal samples available. Cryopreserved peripheral blood mononuclear cells were obtained prior to treatment, at the time of response, and at either disease progression or sustained remission. Patients were still on ibrutinib when every remission and progressive disease sample was collected.

On a MiSeq, deep resolution sequencing aimed for a depth between 1 in 1 million and 1 in 200,000 T cells, with each clonotype covered around 10x on average. The immunoSEQ hsTCRB Kit was used to generate TCR beta libraries. The paper's data handling went like this. The data were analyzed with ImmunoSEQ Analyzer and ImmunoSEQ Data Assistant, and V, D and J gene assignments followed IMGT definitions. Clonality, with values ranging from 0 to 1, was calculated as one minus the normalized Shannon entropy of productive rearrangement frequencies. Only overrepresented clonotypes making up at least 0.05% of the repertoire of each patient were included in the public clonotype analysis. Some 13 age-matched healthy donor repertoires from immuneACCESS were used as controls for clonality. In its TCRdb copy, this immuneACCESS table keeps in-frame sequences only and misses some clones. Where compared with another copy, unresolved V genes explain less than half of these, and the others have no known cause. V and J calls and clone size are those listed in that table; D and trimming were worked out from the DNA. Present in this sample are 43,000 or so clones, over 50% of which were seen just once. Roughly 21% of the sample rests with the top ten.

The CDR3 has 14 amino acids, counting the end cysteine and phenylalanine. Solely the CDR3 DNA is kept, with 42 bases framed from the first base. A distance of 13 bases separates the germline ends of V and J, which lose 7 bases and 2 bases respectively. Looking up the germline V gene yields CDR1 MGHRA and CDR2 YSYEKL. The sample's time point label, in plain terms: approximately 2 years on ibrutinib. For TCR beta library preparation, 1.5 to 2 micrograms of genomic DNA were extracted from the cryopreserved PBMCs. Longitudinal blood samples from CLL patients on ibrutinib monotherapy were analyzed using high-throughput TCR beta sequencing. The patients took part in an open-label, single-center phase 2 trial of ibrutinib monotherapy. The full study reports these points: At baseline, clonality was higher than in age-matched healthy donors and showed a strong correlation with circulating CD8+ T-cell counts. Sustained-remission and progressing patients did not have matched sampling times, and lymph node repertoires were not examined. Clonality increased at ibrutinib response, stayed stable in sustained remission, and fell back toward baseline at progression. Public clonotypes were rare and either contracted or stayed stable during treatment, and the rise in clonality at ibrutinib response reflected the expansion of private clonotypes.

The receptor chain draws on TRBV4-1 and TRBJ2-3, with a weak D call of TRBD1 (6 bases match). The clonotype originates from a human donor with chronic lymphocytic leukemia. Sample: PBMCs, taken after 24 months of ibrutinib treatment. The nucleotide sequence is given as TGCGCCAGCACCCTCAGGGACATCACAGATACGCAGTATTTT. It is translated as CASTLRDITDTQYF.